A selection of T cell receptor beta chains follows, all from one sample in a study of CD8 T cells in ankylosing spondylitis. TCRdb recomputed calls from the 5' RACE reads with MiXCR, one row per CDR3 protein. The sample holds about 540,000 distinct CDR3 sequences, roughly 13% seen once. Source material: blood, either unsorted or a sorted T cell fraction (not recorded which). These receptors came from a male donor with ankylosing spondylitis. Each CDR3 is given with its conserved first and last residue. A D gene is named only where the DNA matches it firmly. Clone size is not always given. Where it is, it says once, few, many or a class for expanded clones.

CDR3aa: CSATTTGGNEQFF
CDR3nt: TGCAGTGCTACAACCACAGGGGGCAATGAGCAGTTCTTC
v_gene: TRBV20-1
d_gene: TRBD1
len: 13
abundance: few
j_gene: TRBJ2-1

CDR3aa: CASSLVGRSTGELFF
CDR3nt: TGCGCCAGCAGCTTGGTTGGGAGGAGCACCGGGGAGCTGTTTTTT
v_gene: TRBV5-1
d_gene: NA
len: 15
abundance: NA
j_gene: TRBJ2-2

CDR3aa: CASRSGTGVGGYTF
CDR3nt: TGTGCCAGCAGATCCGGGACAGGGGTCGGCGGCTACACCTTC
v_gene: TRBV6-1
d_gene: TRBD1
len: 14
abundance: NA
j_gene: TRBJ1-2

CDR3aa: CSAREGGWITDTQYF
CDR3nt: TGCAGTGCTAGGGAGGGCGGGTGGATCACAGATACGCAGTATTTT
v_gene: TRBV20-1
d_gene: NA
len: 15
abundance: NA
j_gene: TRBJ2-3

CDR3aa: CSARRGQGKETQYF
CDR3nt: TGCAGTGCTAGAAGGGGGCAGGGAAAAGAGACCCAGTACTTC
v_gene: TRBV20-1
d_gene: TRBD1
len: 14
abundance: few
j_gene: TRBJ2-5

CDR3aa: CAISGDRPISYNEQFF
CDR3nt: TGTGCCATCAGTGGAGACAGGCCAATTTCTTACAATGAGCAGTTCTTC
v_gene: TRBV10-3
d_gene: NA
len: 16
abundance: NA
j_gene: TRBJ2-1

CDR3aa: CSVGGPTGDYGYTF
CDR3nt: TGCAGCGTTGGGGGTCCGACAGGGGACTATGGCTACACCTTC
v_gene: TRBV29-1
d_gene: TRBD1
len: 14
abundance: NA
j_gene: TRBJ1-2

CDR3aa: CASSLEGVGTEAFF
CDR3nt: TGTGCCAGCAGCTTAGAAGGGGTGGGCACTGAAGCTTTCTTT
v_gene: TRBV7-9
d_gene: NA
len: 14
abundance: many
j_gene: TRBJ1-1

CDR3aa: CSARIGTEDSPLHF
CDR3nt: TGCAGTGCTAGAATCGGGACAGAGGATTCACCCCTCCACTTT
v_gene: TRBV20-1
d_gene: TRBD1
len: 14
abundance: NA
j_gene: TRBJ1-6

CDR3aa: CATSRDVASSSTDTQYF
CDR3nt: TGTGCCACCAGCAGAGATGTGGCGTCTTCTAGCACAGATACGCAGTATTTT
v_gene: TRBV15
d_gene: NA
len: 17
abundance: NA
j_gene: TRBJ2-3

CDR3aa: CASSEAMGTGEAFF
CDR3nt: TGTGCCAGCAGTGAAGCGATGGGGACAGGTGAAGCTTTCTTT
v_gene: TRBV6-1
d_gene: TRBD1
len: 14
abundance: NA
j_gene: TRBJ1-1

CDR3aa: CASNPSGQSTGELFF
CDR3nt: TGTGCCAGCAACCCTTCCGGACAAAGCACCGGGGAGCTGTTTTTT
v_gene: TRBV12-3/TRBV12-4
d_gene: NA
len: 15
abundance: many
j_gene: TRBJ2-2

CDR3aa: CASGNPGTGKDEQYF
CDR3nt: TGTGCCAGCGGCAACCCCGGGACAGGGAAGGACGAGCAGTACTTC
v_gene: TRBV7-9
d_gene: TRBD1
len: 15
abundance: NA
j_gene: TRBJ2-7

CDR3aa: CASPREMNTEAFF
CDR3nt: TGTGCCAGCCCCAGAGAGATGAACACTGAAGCTTTCTTT
v_gene: TRBV2
d_gene: NA
len: 13
abundance: NA
j_gene: TRBJ1-1

CDR3aa: CASSLGDRGLYEQYF
CDR3nt: TGCGCCAGCAGCTTGGGGGACAGAGGGCTCTACGAGCAGTACTTC
v_gene: TRBV5-1
d_gene: TRBD1
len: 15
abundance: NA
j_gene: TRBJ2-7

CDR3aa: CSVDRGRRETQYF
CDR3nt: TGCAGCGTTGACCGCGGGAGAAGAGAGACCCAGTACTTC
v_gene: TRBV29-1
d_gene: TRBD2
len: 13
abundance: few
j_gene: TRBJ2-5

CDR3aa: CASSSEDRGTDTQYF
CDR3nt: TGCGCCAGCAGCTCAGAGGACCGTGGCACAGATACGCAGTATTTT
v_gene: TRBV5-1
d_gene: NA
len: 15
abundance: few
j_gene: TRBJ2-3

CDR3aa: CASSLGASGSYQETQYF
CDR3nt: TGTGCCAGCAGCTTGGGGGCTAGCGGGAGTTACCAAGAGACCCAGTACTTC
v_gene: TRBV5-8
d_gene: TRBD2
len: 17
abundance: NA
j_gene: TRBJ2-5

CDR3aa: CATRTGGFSGNTIYF
CDR3nt: TGTGCCACCCGGACAGGGGGCTTCTCTGGAAACACCATATATTTT
v_gene: TRBV19
d_gene: TRBD1
len: 15
abundance: NA
j_gene: TRBJ1-3

CDR3aa: CSARSGQGSNEQFF
CDR3nt: TGCAGTGCTAGATCGGGACAGGGGAGCAATGAGCAGTTCTTC
v_gene: TRBV20-1
d_gene: TRBD1
len: 14
abundance: few
j_gene: TRBJ2-1

CDR3aa: CSARDLLKAKNIQYF
CDR3nt: TGCAGTGCTAGAGACTTATTAAAAGCCAAAAACATTCAGTACTTC
v_gene: TRBV20-1
d_gene: NA
len: 15
abundance: NA
j_gene: TRBJ2-4

CDR3aa: CSAGSGSRYSSYNEQFF
CDR3nt: TGCAGTGCCGGTAGCGGGAGTAGGTATAGCTCCTACAATGAGCAGTTCTTC
v_gene: TRBV20-1
d_gene: TRBD2
len: 17
abundance: NA
j_gene: TRBJ2-1

CDR3aa: CASSYFGQHNEQFF
CDR3nt: TGTGCCAGCAGTTACTTCGGACAGCACAATGAGCAGTTCTTC
v_gene: TRBV6-5
d_gene: NA
len: 14
abundance: NA
j_gene: TRBJ2-1

CDR3aa: CASSLGSRVATEAFF
CDR3nt: TGTGCCAGCAGTTTAGGGTCCAGGGTGGCCACTGAAGCTTTCTTT
v_gene: TRBV12-3/TRBV12-4
d_gene: NA
len: 15
abundance: NA
j_gene: TRBJ1-1

CDR3aa: CATSEPVGAGDEQFF
CDR3nt: TGTGCCACCAGTGAGCCGGTCGGGGCGGGCGATGAGCAGTTCTTC
v_gene: TRBV24-1
d_gene: NA
len: 15
abundance: NA
j_gene: TRBJ2-1

CDR3aa: CASAEGLTGHEQFF
CDR3nt: TGTGCCAGCGCAGAGGGTCTAACTGGCCATGAGCAGTTCTTC
v_gene: TRBV12-3/TRBV12-4
d_gene: NA
len: 14
abundance: many
j_gene: TRBJ2-1

CDR3aa: CASRVGRYNEQFF
CDR3nt: TGTGCCAGCAGGGTGGGGCGCTACAATGAGCAGTTCTTC
v_gene: TRBV6-1
d_gene: NA
len: 13
abundance: many
j_gene: TRBJ2-1

CDR3aa: CSAREGIPGGYTF
CDR3nt: TGCAGTGCTAGAGAAGGGATCCCAGGGGGCTACACCTTC
v_gene: TRBV20-1
d_gene: NA
len: 13
abundance: NA
j_gene: TRBJ1-2

CDR3aa: CASTPLNRNTDTQYF
CDR3nt: TGTGCCAGCACCCCCCTCAACCGGAACACAGATACGCAGTATTTT
v_gene: TRBV27
d_gene: NA
len: 15
abundance: NA
j_gene: TRBJ2-3

CDR3aa: CASSDSGRQETQYF
CDR3nt: TGCGCCAGCAGTGATTCGGGGAGACAAGAGACCCAGTACTTC
v_gene: TRBV10-2
d_gene: NA
len: 14
abundance: NA
j_gene: TRBJ2-5

CDR3aa: CASSARVGNYGYTF
CDR3nt: TGTGCCAGCAGCGCCCGTGTTGGTAACTATGGCTACACCTTC
v_gene: TRBV3-1
d_gene: NA
len: 14
abundance: many
j_gene: TRBJ1-2

CDR3aa: CASSWGRANEKLFF
CDR3nt: TGTGCCAGCAGTTGGGGCAGGGCTAATGAAAAACTGTTTTTT
v_gene: TRBV12-3/TRBV12-4
d_gene: NA
len: 14
abundance: few
j_gene: TRBJ1-4

CDR3aa: CASSPSQGDTDTQYF
CDR3nt: TGTGCCAGCAGCCCATCACAGGGGGACACAGATACGCAGTATTTT
v_gene: TRBV7-8
d_gene: TRBD1
len: 15
abundance: NA
j_gene: TRBJ2-3

CDR3aa: CATSFPTQGAYGYTF
CDR3nt: TGTGCCACCAGTTTTCCGACCCAGGGGGCCTATGGCTACACCTTC
v_gene: TRBV24-1
d_gene: TRBD1
len: 15
abundance: few
j_gene: TRBJ1-2

CDR3aa: CASSFYWLNSPLHF
CDR3nt: TGTGCCAGCAGTTTTTATTGGCTTAATTCACCCCTCCACTTT
v_gene: TRBV12-3/TRBV12-4
d_gene: NA
len: 14
abundance: NA
j_gene: TRBJ1-6

CDR3aa: CASSFSFPGDQTQYF
CDR3nt: TGCGCCAGCAGCTTTAGTTTTCCGGGGGATCAGACCCAGTACTTC
v_gene: TRBV5-1
d_gene: NA
len: 15
abundance: few
j_gene: TRBJ2-5

CDR3aa: CSVKSLGRSPWLYEQYF
CDR3nt: TGCAGCGTAAAAAGTCTCGGGAGGTCACCCTGGCTCTACGAGCAGTACTTC
v_gene: TRBV29-1
d_gene: TRBD2
len: 17
abundance: NA
j_gene: TRBJ2-7

CDR3aa: CASNPGQNYGYTF
CDR3nt: TGCGCCAGCAACCCGGGACAGAACTATGGCTACACCTTC
v_gene: TRBV5-1
d_gene: TRBD1
len: 13
abundance: many
j_gene: TRBJ1-2